The source of this T cell receptor beta chain is a study of early T cells in non-severe SARS-CoV-2 infection (dated by TCRdb to the early 2020s). At the level of the whole study: TCR sequencing used bulk RNA from unsorted whole blood, so alpha and beta chains could not be paired.

What the research found in general, with its limitations: VDJdb matching was skewed toward anti-spike CD8 responses and likely underestimated virus-specific expansions by missing private and CD4 specificities.

For CDR1 and CDR2, the germline V gene lists SGHAT and FQNNGV. The cysteine opens and the phenylalanine closes a CDR3 of 12 amino acids. Here the CDR3 DNA is all that survives: 36 bases in frame from base 1. V is pared back by 5 bases and J by 6 bases, with 11 bases lying between the germline termini. Set within a cohort of healthcare workers in London, UK, this nested case-control study involved weekly PCR testing of nasopharyngeal swabs along with blood sampling. Healthcare workers were enrolled in the week of the UK lockdown, from 23 to 31 March 2020, and were followed every week for up to 16 weeks. Details on this clonotype: Its antigen remains undetermined. Base-call qualities are not available, and no considerably larger clone is one nucleotide away.

Library generation was performed with 5' RACE. The reads were generated on a NextSeq 500. To correct for sequencing error and PCR bias, the TCR library protocol tagged individual cDNA molecules with unique molecular identifiers. Both TCR alpha and beta chains were sequenced, and tight co-correlation was observed between alpha and beta sequence abundances in each sample. The authors' analysis ran thus. Decombinator V4 was used to perform V gene, J gene and CDR3 annotation of TCR sequences. Expanded TCRs were defined as changing significantly between any two time points under a Poisson model with p below 0.0001. TCR abundances were normalised to the total number of TCRs sequenced per sample and were expressed as counts per million. MAIT TCRs were defined by TRAV1-2 paired with TRAJ12, TRAJ20 or TRAJ33, and iNKT TCRs by TRAV10 paired with TRAJ18. VDJdb, accessed on 1 November 2021, was searched for TCRs annotated for CMV, EBV and SARS-CoV-2, and TCRs annotated for more than one antigen were excluded. TCRdb handled the public reads itself, with Q25 trimming in fastp and clone calling in MiXCR, and kept productive beta chains. Every entry covers one CDR3 protein and lists the most common genes and DNA from its rows. The V and J calls reflect TCRdb's pipeline rather than the authors' work. Within this sample are approximately 98,000 distinct CDR3 sequences, with 12% of them counted one time only. 2.5% to 4% of the sample goes to the ten largest clones.

The sequence came from an adult who was a healthcare worker with PCR-confirmed SARS-CoV-2 infection or an uninfected control (not recorded which). This chain joins TRBV11-2 to TRBJ2-7; no D gene call is confident. The specimen was whole blood. At the DNA level, the sequence is TGTGCCAGCAGCCCCTTGAGTTCCGAGCAGTACTTC. It encodes CASSPLSSEQYF. The variable domain in full, with residues beyond the CDR3 obtained from the reference TRBV11-2 and TRBJ2-7 genes, is EAGVAQSPRYKIIEKRQSVAFWCNPISGHATLYWYQQILGQGPKLLIQFQNNGVVDDSQLPKDRFSAERLKGVDSTLKIQPAKLEDSAVYLCASSPLSSEQYFGPGTRLTVT.